The clone carrying this T cell receptor beta chain was detected many times. This sample stems from a study of regulatory T cells in long-lasting Graves disease. Relying on iRepertoire HTBI primers and Arm-PCR of CDR3 regions, the team built TCR beta libraries. TCRdb redid the calling of the multiplex PCR reads with MiXCR, one entry per CDR3 protein. This table has 200,000 to 250,000 distinct CDR3 sequences, around 20% appearing once. This CDR3 has 13 amino acids. The ends were cut back, 5 bases at V and 7 bases at J, with 12 bases in the middle. The germline V gene has CDR1 SGHTA and CDR2 FQGTGA. Documented time point: newly diagnosed GD, antithyroid drugs for less than 3 months. Construction of the TCR library relied on RNA isolated from PBMCs.

The source of this sequence is a female donor with Graves disease. The specimen was peripheral blood mononuclear cells (PBMCs), collected at new diagnosis, from a patient treated with antithyroid drugs. This sequence joins TRBV7-3 and TRBJ2-1; no reliable D call. The CDR3, as DNA: TGTGCCAGCAGCACCGGGCCGAATAATGAGCAGTTCTTC. This encodes CASSTGPNNEQFF.